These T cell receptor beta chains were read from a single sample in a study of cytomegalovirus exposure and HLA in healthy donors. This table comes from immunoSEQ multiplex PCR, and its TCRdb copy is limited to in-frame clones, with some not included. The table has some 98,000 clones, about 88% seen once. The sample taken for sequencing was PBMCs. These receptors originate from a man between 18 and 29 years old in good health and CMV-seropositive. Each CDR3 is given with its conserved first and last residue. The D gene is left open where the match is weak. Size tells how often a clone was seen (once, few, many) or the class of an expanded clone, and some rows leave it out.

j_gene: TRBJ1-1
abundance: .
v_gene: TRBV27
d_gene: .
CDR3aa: CASSLQGAEAFF
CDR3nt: TGTGCCAGCAGCCTACAGGGAGCTGAAGCTTTCTTT

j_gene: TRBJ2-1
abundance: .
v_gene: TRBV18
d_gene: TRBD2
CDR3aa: CASSPPGLAGLYNEQFF
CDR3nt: TGTGCCAGCTCACCACCGGGGCTAGCGGGACTCTACAATGAGCAGTTCTTC

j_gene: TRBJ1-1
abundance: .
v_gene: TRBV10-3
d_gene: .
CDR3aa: CAIRGERGKDTEAFF
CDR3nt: TGTGCCATCAGAGGTGAAAGGGGTAAGGACACTGAAGCTTTCTTT

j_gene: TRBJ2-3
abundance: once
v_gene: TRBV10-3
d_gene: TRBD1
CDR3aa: CAISVGQGARDTQYF
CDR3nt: TGTGCCATCAGTGTGGGACAGGGGGCGAGAGATACGCAGTATTTT

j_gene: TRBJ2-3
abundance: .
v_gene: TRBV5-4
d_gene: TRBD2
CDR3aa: CASSLKLADPTDTQYF
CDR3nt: TGTGCCAGCAGCTTGAAGCTAGCGGACCCCACAGATACGCAGTATTTT

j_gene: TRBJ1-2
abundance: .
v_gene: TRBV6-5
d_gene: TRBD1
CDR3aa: CASSTTGTVGYGYTF
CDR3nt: TGTGCCAGCAGCACAACCGGGACAGTAGGCTATGGCTACACCTTC

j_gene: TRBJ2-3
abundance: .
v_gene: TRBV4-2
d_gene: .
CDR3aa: CASSQVIPSPSTDTQYF
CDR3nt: TGTGCCAGCAGCCAAGTAATCCCTAGCCCTAGCACAGATACGCAGTATTTT

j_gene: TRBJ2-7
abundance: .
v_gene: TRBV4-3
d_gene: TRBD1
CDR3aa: CASSQASDRDPQYF
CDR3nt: TGCGCCAGCAGCCAAGCCTCGGACAGGGATCCCCAGTACTTC

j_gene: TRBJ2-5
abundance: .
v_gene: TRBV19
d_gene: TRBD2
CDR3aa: CASSIVSGGRGTQYF
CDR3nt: TGTGCCAGTAGTATCGTGAGCGGGGGGCGGGGGACCCAGTACTTC

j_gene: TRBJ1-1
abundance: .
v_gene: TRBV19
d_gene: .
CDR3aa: CASSIAEMNTEAFF
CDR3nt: TGTGCCAGTAGTATAGCAGAAATGAACACTGAAGCTTTCTTT

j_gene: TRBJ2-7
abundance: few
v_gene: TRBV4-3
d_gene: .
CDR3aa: CASSQDRTYEQYF
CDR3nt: TGCGCCAGCAGCCAAGATCGTACCTACGAGCAGTACTTC

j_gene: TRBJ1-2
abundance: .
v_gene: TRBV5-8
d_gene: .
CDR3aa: CASFSSRYGYTF
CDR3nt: TGTGCCAGCTTTAGTTCCCGGTATGGCTACACCTTC

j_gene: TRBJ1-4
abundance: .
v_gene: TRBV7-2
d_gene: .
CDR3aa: CASSLGGTSNEKLFF
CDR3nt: TGTGCCAGCAGCTTAGGCGGGACGTCTAATGAAAAACTGTTTTTT

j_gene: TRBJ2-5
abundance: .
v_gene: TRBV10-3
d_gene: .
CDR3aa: CAISAGLQETQYF
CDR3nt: TGTGCCATCAGTGCGGGTTTGCAAGAGACCCAGTACTTC

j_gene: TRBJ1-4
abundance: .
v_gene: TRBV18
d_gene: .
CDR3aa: CASSTNRDGEKLFF
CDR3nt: TGTGCCAGCTCAACAAACAGGGATGGCGAAAAACTGTTTTTT

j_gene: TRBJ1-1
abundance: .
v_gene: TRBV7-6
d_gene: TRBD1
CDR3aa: CASRSIQGGTEAFF
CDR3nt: TGTGCCAGCAGATCGATACAGGGGGGCACTGAAGCTTTCTTT

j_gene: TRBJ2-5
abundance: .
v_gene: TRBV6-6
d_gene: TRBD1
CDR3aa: CASSNLQGAGETQYF
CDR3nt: TGTGCCAGCAGTAATTTACAGGGGGCAGGGGAGACCCAGTACTTC

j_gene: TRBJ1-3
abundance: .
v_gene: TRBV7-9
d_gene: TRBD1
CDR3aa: CASSSWDRAGNTIYF
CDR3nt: TGTGCCAGCAGCTCCTGGGACAGGGCTGGAAACACCATATATTTT